A single sample gave rise to the 18 T cell receptor beta chains below, sequenced in a study of identical twins (dated by TCRdb to the mid-2010s). The library was generated by 5' RACE. TCRdb records Illumina HiSeq 2000 as the sequencer. The public reads were quality trimmed at Q25 with fastp and then assembled into clones with MiXCR by TCRdb, keeping productive beta chains. All rows with the same CDR3 protein become a single entry with the most common DNA and genes. Recorded for this sample are fewer than 800,000 distinct CDR3 sequences; roughly 7.2% of them occurred a single time. Of the sample, 1.5% to 2% is held by the ten largest clones. These same records also appear under a second study, on yellow fever vaccine responses in identical twins.

Material for sequencing was PBMCs. Receptors originate from a woman in her late teens or twenties in good health.

This rearrangement joins TRBV7-9 to TRBJ1-1, with 7 bases aligning to TRBD1. CDR1 is SEHNR and CDR2 is FQNEAQ in the germline V gene (reference sequence). J was trimmed by 4 bases and V by 4 bases; bases with no gene match: 12. This CDR3 comprises 16 residues. CDR3 region: CASSSGPDQGGTEAFF. CDR3 DNA: TGTGCCAGCAGCTCAGGTCCTGACCAGGGGGGCACTGAAGCTTTCTTT.

This clonotype was seen repeatedly, ten times or more. The chain is built from TRBV11-2 and TRBJ1-1; a possible D gene is TRBD1 (6 bases). This CDR3 spans 13 amino acids. CDR1 and CDR2 (germline): SGHAT, FQNNGV. The ends were cut back, 5 bases at V and 1 base at J, with 8 bases in the middle. The CDR3 bases are TGTGCCAGCAGCCAACAGGGGAACACTGAAGCTTTCTTT. It encodes CASSQQGNTEAFF. Drawing the rest from reference TRBV11-2 and TRBJ1-1, the complete variable domain is EAGVAQSPRYKIIEKRQSVAFWCNPISGHATLYWYQQILGQGPKLLIQFQNNGVVDDSQLPKDRFSAERLKGVDSTLKIQPAKLEDSAVYLCASSQQGNTEAFFGQGTRLTVV.

This clonotype was observed at least ten times. The gene calls are TRBV5-6 and TRBJ2-1; D is unclear. V dropped 1 base and J dropped 12 bases, with 14 bases sitting between them. This CDR3 is built from 13 residues. Germline assignment: CDR1 SGHDT and CDR2 YYEEEE. The CDR3 region is CASSLRATDGQFF. CDR3 in DNA: TGTGCCAGCAGCTTGAGAGCGACCGACGGGCAGTTCTTC.

This clonotype was seen more than once but under ten times. The chain carries TRBV28 and TRBJ1-5, with D maybe TRBD1 (6 bases). There are 17 residues in the CDR3. Germline loops: CDR1 MDHEN, CDR2 SYDVKM. V was shortened by 5 bases and J by 7 bases, with 24 bases between the two germline ends. CDR3 bases: TGTGCCAGCAGTGGGGCATGGACAGTAGGAGTTAGGCAGCCCCAGCATTTT. This sequence encodes CASSGAWTVGVRQPQHF.

This clonotype was found once. The chain links TRBV10-1 to TRBJ1-1; D unresolved. The CDR3 loop spans 13 amino acids. Germline V lookup: CDR1 WNHNN, CDR2 SYGVQD (reference sequence). V was trimmed by 0 bases and J by 8 bases, leaving 10 bases between them. CDR3 DNA: TGCGCCAGCAGTGAGTCTGGGTTTGACGAAGCTTTCTTT. This sequence encodes CASSESGFDEAFF.

Only a few counts were recorded for this clonotype. This rearrangement joins TRBV20-1 to TRBJ2-7, with 8 bases identical to TRBD2. With 0 bases clipped from V and 4 bases from J, the junction kept 20 bases outside the gene matches. The germline V gene has CDR1 DFQATT and CDR2 SNEGSKA (reference sequence). The CDR3 is 19 amino acids. The CDR3 loop is CSARDSGSIPGGPRYEQYF. CDR3 nucleotide sequence: TGCAGTGCTAGAGATAGTGGTTCGATTCCGGGAGGGCCTAGGTACGAGCAGTACTTC.

The chain is built from TRBV18 and TRBJ2-7; TRBD2 might be the D (5 bases). V was trimmed by 6 bases and J by 2 bases, leaving 26 bases between them. CDR1 and CDR2 (germline): KGHSH, LQKENI. The length of the CDR3 is 18 residues. The CDR3 DNA follows: TGTGCCAGCTCGCGTTCTCGGGGAAACAGCTACTTTACCTACGAGCAGTACTTC. It codes for CASSRSRGNSYFTYEQYF.

This clonotype was counted only a few times. V and J are TRBV20-1 and TRBJ1-5; tentatively, D is TRBD1 (5 bases). Germline loops: CDR1 DFQATT, CDR2 SNEGSKA (reference sequence). The germline V and J ends were trimmed by 2 bases and 3 bases, with 11 bases remaining between them. The CDR3 consists of 14 residues. CDR3 loop: CSARFTGINQPQHF. CDR3 nucleotides: TGCAGTGCTAGATTCACAGGTATCAATCAGCCCCAGCATTTT.

The chain links TRBV5-1 to TRBJ2-3; D perhaps matches TRBD1 (6 bases). There are 14 residues in the CDR3. Germline-derived CDR1 and CDR2 are SGHRS and YFSETQ. The V end lost 0 bases, the J end lost 6 bases, and 11 bases lay between the germline ends. The CDR3 DNA follows: TGCGCCAGCAGCTTGGCCCAGGGGATGGATACGCAGTATTTT. Translation: CASSLAQGMDTQYF.

This chain links TRBV20-1 with TRBJ2-5; weak D call: TRBD2 (6 bases). Trimming took off 5 bases at V and 0 bases at J, with 16 bases between the two ends. CDR1 DFQATT and CDR2 SNEGSKA come from the germline V gene (reference sequence). CDR3 size: 15 residues. The CDR3 region has the DNA TGCAGTGCTGAATTAGAAGGGAGGTACCAAGAGACCCAGTACTTC. As protein: CSAELEGRYQETQYF.

The sample holds many counts of this clonotype. The chain is built from TRBV20-1 and TRBJ2-3; unclear D gene. Trimming shortened V by 6 bases and J by 5 bases, and 12 bases separated the two germline ends. Germline assignment: CDR1 DFQATT and CDR2 SNEGSKA (reference sequence). The CDR3 is 12 amino acids. The CDR3 DNA is TGCAGTGCCCCGAACCCGGTAGATACGCAGTATTTT. It codes for CSAPNPVDTQYF.

J is TRBJ2-2 and V is TRBV7-2; D is possibly TRBD2 (7 bases). CDR1 is SGHTA, CDR2 FQGNSA, per germline. This CDR3 has 16 amino acids. Trimming stripped 2 bases from V and 6 bases from J, with 16 bases between. CDR3: CASSLFRGAIAGELFF. The DNA for the CDR3 is TGTGCCAGCAGCTTATTCCGGGGGGCGATCGCCGGGGAGCTGTTTTTT.

This clonotype was detected a few times. The CDR3 spells CASSFPRLVGTDTQYF. CDR3 in DNA: TGTGCCAGCAGTTTCCCCCGACTAGTGGGAACAGATACGCAGTATTTT. The chain combines TRBV12-3 or TRBV12-4 with TRBJ2-3; D perhaps matches TRBD2 (6 bases). V shed 3 bases and J shed 3 bases, with 16 bases lying between them. This CDR3 comprises 16 residues.

The genes are TRBV12-3 or TRBV12-4 and TRBJ1-1; TRBD1 matches at 7 bases. V lost 9 bases and J lost 1; bases outside the gene matches: 11. The CDR3 has 15 amino acids. CDR3 sequence (DNA): TGTGCCAGTCGACGGTTTACAGGGGAGAACACTGAAGCTTTCTTT. It specifies CASRRFTGENTEAFF.

The table lists this clonotype with a few counts. The chain employs TRBV3-1 and TRBJ1-4, with D possibly TRBD1 on 5 matching bases. Trimming pared 3 bases from V and 8 bases from J, leaving 10 bases between. The CDR3 has 13 amino acids. CDR1 and CDR2 from the germline V gene are LGHDT and YNNKEL (reference sequence). This CDR3 is CASSHRQSEKLFF. CDR3 bases: TGTGCCAGCAGCCATCGACAGAGCGAAAAACTGTTTTTT.

This rearrangement joins TRBV5-1 to TRBJ2-2, with D possibly matching TRBD2 (6 bases). The ends were cut back, 2 bases at V and 8 bases at J, with 16 bases in the middle. Germline assignment: CDR1 SGHRS and CDR2 YFSETQ. The CDR3 covers 15 residues. The CDR3 DNA is TGCGCCAGCAGCTTAGGGGACTCAACGACTGGGGAGCTGTTTTTT. Translating it yields CASSLGDSTTGELFF.

Many counts were recorded for this clonotype. This chain links TRBV29-1 with TRBJ2-3; D may be TRBD1 (6 bases). This CDR3 spans 15 amino acids. Germline CDR1 and CDR2: SQVTM and ANQGSEA. Trimming pared 4 bases from V and 2 bases from J, leaving 16 bases between. The CDR3 bases are TGCAGCGTTGGGGGGCAGACAGGAAACACAGATACGCAGTATTTT. This gives the protein CSVGGQTGNTDTQYF.

J is TRBJ2-7 and V is TRBV2, with no clear D. V was trimmed by 7 bases and J by 2 bases, leaving 6 bases between them. The CDR3 runs 11 residues. Germline V lookup: CDR1 SNHLY, CDR2 FYNNEI. As DNA, the CDR3 is TGTGCCAGCACTAGTCCCTACGAGCAGTACTTC. This sequence encodes CASTSPYEQYF.